These 5 T cell receptor beta chains were sequenced from one sample in a study of blood T cell repertoires in COVID-19. Data came from immunoSEQ multiplex PCR; TCRdb stores just in-frame clones and leaves some out. The repertoire holds about 250,000 clones, with around 80% as singletons. Sample: peripheral blood. Every receptor here comes from a man older than 75 with acute or convalescent COVID-19.

Only one count was recorded for this clone. The chain carries TRBV5-1 and TRBJ1-2, with D maybe TRBD1 (5 bases). Germline assignment: CDR1 SGHRS and CDR2 YFSETQ. The CDR3 sequence is 16 residues long. The V and J ends lost 0 bases and 3 bases respectively, with 15 bases between them. CDR3 sequence: CASSLAASGGDYGYTF. CDR3 in DNA: TGCGCCAGCAGCTTGGCCGCGTCAGGAGGGGACTATGGCTACACCTTC.

The genes are TRBV19 and TRBJ2-5; 12 nucleotides line up with TRBD2. Germline lookup yields CDR1 LNHDA and CDR2 SQIVND (reference sequence). Unmatched junction bases numbered 6, after V lost 5 bases and J lost 2 bases. The CDR3 has 16 residues. The CDR3 protein is CASSFPTSGGQETQYF. CDR3 sequence (DNA): TGTGCCAGTAGTTTTCCGACTAGCGGGGGACAAGAGACCCAGTACTTC.

This clone appeared once. The rearrangement uses TRBV24-1 and TRBJ2-5; TRBD1 might be the D (5 bases). The CDR3 consists of 13 residues. The V end was cut by 3 bases, the J end by 4 bases, with 8 bases between. Germline CDR1 reads KGHDR; CDR2 reads SFDVKD. The CDR3 here is CATSDPGRETQYF. CDR3 in DNA: TGTGCCACCAGTGATCCAGGGCGAGAGACCCAGTACTTC.

V gene TRBV29-1 combines with J gene TRBJ2-5; D perhaps matches TRBD2 (6 bases). Deletions cut 7 bases from V and 1 base from J, with 22 bases between. The CDR3 has 16 residues. The germline V gene has CDR1 SQVTM and CDR2 ANQGSEA. The CDR3 bases are TGCAGCGGTACACCATCGGCGGGTAGCGGCCAAGAGACCCAGTACTTC. Its translation is CSGTPSAGSGQETQYF.

The V gene is TRBV7-2, the J gene TRBJ2-7, with a possible D match to TRBD1 (5 bases). The CDR3 runs 14 residues. Looked up from germline, CDR1 is SGHTA and CDR2 is FQGNSA. V lost 1 base, J lost 2 bases, and 9 bases lay in between. CDR3 loop: CASSLDRYTYEQYF. The CDR3 region has the DNA TGTGCCAGCAGCTTAGACAGGTATACCTACGAGCAGTACTTC.